One sample yielded the 32 T cell receptor beta chains listed below, sequenced in a study of PD-1 blockade in classical Hodgkin lymphoma. The method was immunoSEQ multiplex PCR; TCRdb's version includes in-frame clones alone and lacks a portion of them. The table has more than 40,000 clones, 80% seen once. Indicated time point: cycle 4 day 1 (C4D1), after 6 weeks of nivolumab. Every one of the patients relapsed after autologous stem cell transplantation (brentuximab vedotin exposure was variable). The specimen comprised peripheral blood mononuclear cells (PBMCs), sampled before the fourth cycle of nivolumab. These receptors came from a human donor with classical Hodgkin lymphoma.

The rearrangement links TRBV10-3 to TRBJ1-2; D gene uncertain. Germline V lookup: CDR1 ENHRY, CDR2 SYGVKD. This CDR3 spans 13 amino acids. V was cut by 2 bases and J by 4 bases, with 8 bases left in between. This chain's CDR3 is CAISEGLSYGYTF. The CDR3 region has the DNA TGTGCCATCAGTGAGGGGTTAAGCTATGGCTACACCTTC.

The gene calls are TRBV5-1 and TRBJ2-7; D is ambiguous. The germline V gene has CDR1 SGHRS and CDR2 YFSETQ. Deletions cut 1 base from V and 0 bases from J, with 5 bases between. The CDR3 loop spans 13 amino acids. Written as DNA, the CDR3 is TGCGCCAGCAGCTTGACCTTCTCCTACGAGCAGTACTTC. Its protein is CASSLTFSYEQYF. The full variable domain, rest sourced from reference TRBV5-1 and TRBJ2-7, is KAGVTQTPRYLIKTRGQQVTLSCSPISGHRSVSWYQQTPGQGLQFLFEYFSETQRNKGNFPGRFSGRQFSNSRSEMNVSTLELGDSALYLCASSLTFSYEQYFGPGTRLTVT.

The V call is TRBV15, the J call TRBJ2-5; the match to TRBD2 covers 9 bases. Germline V gene data show CDR1 as LNHNV and CDR2 as YYDKDF (reference sequence). The CDR3 totals 16 residues. Losses at the gene ends were 1 base for V and 2 bases for J; bases not matched to a gene: 5. CDR3 nucleotide sequence: TGTGCCACCAGCAGAGGTAGCGGGGGAGGGCAAGAGACCCAGTACTTC. This translates into CATSRGSGGGQETQYF.

This clone was recorded only once. The chain carries TRBV5-1 and TRBJ1-2; D unclear. V lost 5 bases and J lost 3, with 14 bases in between. CDR1 and CDR2 from the germline V gene are SGHRS and YFSETQ. This CDR3 comprises 14 residues. CDR3 sequence: CASSMNSGHYGYTF. In DNA, the CDR3 is TGCGCCAGCAGTATGAATTCGGGTCACTATGGCTACACCTTC.

The gene calls are TRBV2 and TRBJ1-1; D is uncertain. CDR3 length equals 13 residues. The germline CDR1 and CDR2 sequences are SNHLY and FYNNEI. Deletions cut 5 bases from V and 4 bases from J, with 11 bases between. The CDR3, as DNA: TGTGCCAGCAGTCTGTTGATGGGCACTGAAGCTTTCTTT. It translates to CASSLLMGTEAFF. Full variable domain (remainder filled in from reference TRBV2 and TRBJ1-1): EPEVTQTPSHQVTQMGQEVILRCVPISNHLYFYWYRQILGQKVEFLVSFYNNEISEKSEIFDDQFSVERPDGSNFTLKIRSTKLEDSAMYFCASSLLMGTEAFFGQGTRLTVV.

The chain carries TRBV9 and TRBJ1-2, with TRBD1 matching 8 bases. With 2 bases clipped from V and 10 bases from J, the junction kept 4 bases outside the gene matches. This CDR3 is built from 12 residues. Germline CDR1 and CDR2: SGDLS and YYNGEE. The CDR3 here is CASSVTGAAYTF. As DNA, the CDR3 is TGTGCCAGCAGCGTGACAGGGGCGGCCTACACCTTC.

J is TRBJ1-5 and V is TRBV25-1; D ambiguous. The CDR3 is made up of 12 amino acids. Trimming cost V 5 bases and J 2 bases, with 4 bases left between them. Looked up from germline, CDR1 is MGHDK and CDR2 is SYGVNS. The CDR3 loop reads CASSLGNQPQHF. The CDR3 DNA sequence: TGTGCCAGCAGTTTGGGCAATCAGCCCCAGCATTTT. The full variable domain, rest sourced from reference TRBV25-1 and TRBJ1-5, is EADIYQTPRYLVIGTGKKITLECSQTMGHDKMYWYQQDPGMELHLIHYSYGVNSTEKGDLSSESTVSRIRTEHFPLTLESARPSHTSQYLCASSLGNQPQHFGDGTRLSIL.

This chain links TRBV28 with TRBJ2-1; 8 bases map to TRBD1. Germline CDR1 MDHEN, CDR2 SYDVKM. This CDR3 region has 16 residues. V lost 4 bases to trimming and J lost 5 bases; unmatched junction nucleotides: 10. This chain's CDR3 is CASSWTGTGANNEQFF. The CDR3 DNA reads as TGTGCCAGCAGTTGGACCGGGACAGGAGCCAACAATGAGCAGTTCTTC.

The J gene is TRBJ1-1, the V gene TRBV4-1; D is unresolved. This CDR3 region has 13 residues. CDR1 and CDR2 (germline): MGHRA, YSYEKL. Deletions cut 1 base from V and 7 bases from J, with 10 bases between. The CDR3 DNA is TGCGCCAGCAGCCAAGGCACCGGACTTGAAGCTTTCTTT. Translating gives CASSQGTGLEAFF.

The chain has TRBV10-3 and TRBJ1-5; D may be TRBD1 (5 bases). CDR3 length: 13 amino acids. Per the germline V gene, CDR1 is ENHRY and CDR2 is SYGVKD. V lost 8 bases, J lost 0 bases, and 8 bases lay in between. The CDR3 sequence is CAIGTLSNQPQHF. The DNA of the CDR3 is TGTGCCATCGGGACCCTTAGCAATCAGCCCCAGCATTTT.

CDR3: CASGALIAFF. The DNA of the CDR3 is TGTGCCAGCGGGGCATTAATTGCTTTCTTT. The rearrangement links TRBV6-1 to TRBJ1-1, with TRBD1 as a possible D gene (5 bases). The CDR3 consists of 10 residues. V lost 8 bases to trimming and J lost 11 bases, with 12 bases between them. CDR1 MNHNS and CDR2 SASEGT come from the germline V gene.

The chain joins TRBV5-5 to TRBJ1-5; tentative D call: TRBD1 (5 bases). The germline V gene encodes CDR1 SGHKS and CDR2 YYEKEE (reference sequence). V was clipped by 3 bases and J by 6 bases, with 10 bases between them. The CDR3 loop spans 13 amino acids. The DNA of the CDR3 is TGTGCCAGCAGCTGGGGGTTCGGTCAGCCCCAGCATTTT. Translation gives CASSWGFGQPQHF.

The chain combines TRBV5-4 with TRBJ2-5; D ambiguous. The CDR3 has 14 amino acids. Trimming removed 4 bases at V and 4 bases at J, with 14 bases between. Germline CDR1 SGHNT, CDR2 YYREEE (reference sequence). The CDR3 is CASSPGWATETQYF. CDR3 DNA sequence: TGTGCCAGCAGCCCCGGTTGGGCCACAGAGACCCAGTACTTC.

The chain uses TRBV5-5 and TRBJ1-1; a weak D match, TRBD1 (6 bases). V dropped 4 bases and J dropped 1 base, with 8 bases sitting between them. The length of the CDR3 is 13 residues. In germline, CDR1 is SGHKS, CDR2 YYEKEE (reference sequence). The CDR3 nucleotides are TGTGCCAGCAGCAAGGGACAGAACACTGAAGCTTTCTTT. Encoded protein: CASSKGQNTEAFF.

The chain carries TRBV4-1 and TRBJ2-5, with D uncertain. Germline-derived CDR1 and CDR2 are MGHRA and YSYEKL. CDR3 length: 13 residues. Deletions cut 3 bases from V and 7 bases from J, with 12 bases between. Here the CDR3 DNA reads TGCGCCAGCAGCCAGGAACCCCCCGGGACCCAGTACTTC. Translating it yields CASSQEPPGTQYF.

This clone is a singleton in its sample. The chain combines TRBV19 with TRBJ2-7, with TRBD1 matching over 10 bases. The junction had 11 bases not matched to a gene; V was cut back by 6 bases and J by 12 bases. The germline gives CDR1 LNHDA, CDR2 SQIVND (reference sequence). The CDR3 is made up of 13 amino acids. As DNA, the CDR3 is TGTGCCAGTAGGGACAGGGGGGTCTCTACGGCGTACTTC. Amino acid sequence: CASRDRGVSTAYF.

The chain combines TRBV9 with TRBJ1-2; the match to TRBD1 covers 8 bases. CDR1 and CDR2 from the germline V gene are SGDLS and YYNGEE. There are 15 residues in the CDR3. J lost 2 bases, V lost 4 bases, and 7 bases had no gene match. This CDR3 reads CASSLAGQGNYGYTF. The CDR3 bases are TGTGCCAGCAGCCTTGCCGGACAGGGAAACTATGGCTACACCTTC.

The V gene is TRBV30, the J gene TRBJ1-1; tentatively, D is TRBD1 (5 bases). From germline, CDR1 is GTSNPN and CDR2 SVGIG (reference sequence). The CDR3 has 14 residues. The V end lost 0 bases, the J end lost 4 bases, and 12 bases lay between the germline ends. CDR3 protein: CAWSVIKGPTEAFF. CDR3 sequence (DNA): TGTGCCTGGAGTGTAATCAAGGGACCCACTGAAGCTTTCTTT.

The CDR3 DNA follows: TGTGCCACCAACGCCATGGGATCCTACGAGCAGTACTTC. This translates into CATNAMGSYEQYF. V gene TRBV19 combines with J gene TRBJ2-7; no definite D call. The V end was cut by 10 bases, the J end by 1 base, with 14 bases between. The CDR3 is made up of 13 amino acids. Germline V gene sequence: CDR1 LNHDA, CDR2 SQIVND (reference sequence). The variable domain in full, completed from reference TRBV19 and TRBJ2-7, reads DGGITQSPKYLFRKEGQNVTLSCEQNLNHDAMYWYRQDPGQGLRLIYYSQIVNDFQKGDIAEGYSVSREKKESFPLTVTSAQKNPTAFYLCATNAMGSYEQYFGPGTRLTVT.

The chain combines TRBV5-1 with TRBJ2-3; possibly TRBD1 or TRBD2 for D (5 bases each). Per germline, CDR1 SGHRS and CDR2 YFSETQ. The CDR3 runs 16 residues. Trimming removed 4 bases at V and 3 bases at J, with 18 bases between. CDR3 sequence reads: CASSLGTLIGTDTQYF. The CDR3 bases are TGCGCCAGCAGCCTGGGGACCCTCATCGGGACAGATACGCAGTATTTT. The full variable domain, with the rest looked up from reference TRBV5-1 and TRBJ2-3, is KAGVTQTPRYLIKTRGQQVTLSCSPISGHRSVSWYQQTPGQGLQFLFEYFSETQRNKGNFPGRFSGRQFSNSRSEMNVSTLELGDSALYLCASSLGTLIGTDTQYFGPGTRLTVL.

V usage is TRBV29-1 and J usage is TRBJ1-2; no firm D call. CDR1 and CDR2 from the germline V gene are SQVTM and ANQGSEA. Trimming shortened V by 2 bases and J by 1 base, and 8 bases separated the two germline ends. CDR3 size: 13 residues. The CDR3 sequence: CSVELVSNYGYTF. In DNA form, the CDR3 reads TGCAGCGTTGAACTGGTCAGTAACTATGGCTACACCTTC.

This chain connects TRBV13 to TRBJ2-5; 7 bases map to TRBD1. The J call is uncertain, as TRBJ2-7 better fits the DNA end. Per the germline V gene, CDR1 is PRHDT and CDR2 is FYEKMQ (reference sequence). The CDR3 extends over 13 amino acids. CDR3 nucleotide sequence: TGTGCCAGCAGCTTCACAGGGGAATACGAGCAGTACTTC. The encoded protein is CASSFTGEYEQYF.

This clone was seen only once. The rearrangement links TRBV2 to TRBJ2-1, with 8 bases that match TRBD1. The V and J ends lost 10 bases and 6 bases, in that order; junction bases with no gene match: 14. This CDR3 is built from 15 residues. Germline-derived CDR1 and CDR2 are SNHLY and FYNNEI. The CDR3 here is CATETFRGHRNEQFF. The CDR3 region has the DNA TGTGCCACGGAGACGTTCAGGGGGCACCGCAATGAGCAGTTCTTC.

This chain joins TRBV7-2 and TRBJ1-1; TRBD1 matches 9 bases. The V gene's germline CDR1 is SGHTA and CDR2 FQGNSA. CDR3 length: 15 amino acids. V trimming: 5 bases; J trimming: 1 base; junction bases outside the gene matches: 5. This chain's CDR3 is CASSVQTGGNTEAFF. CDR3 DNA: TGTGCCAGCAGCGTTCAGACAGGGGGGAACACTGAAGCTTTCTTT. Combining the CDR3 with reference TRBV7-2 and TRBJ1-1 gives the whole variable domain GAGVSQSPSNKVTEKGKDVELRCDPISGHTALYWYRQSLGQGLEFLIYFQGNSAPDKSGLPSDRFSAERTGGSVSTLTIQRTQQEDSAVYLCASSVQTGGNTEAFFGQGTRLTVV.

The chain combines TRBV5-4 with TRBJ1-1, with D unclear. Germline CDR1 reads SGHNT; CDR2 reads YYREEE (reference sequence). V gave up 0 bases and J gave up 0 bases, with 6 bases separating them. The CDR3 loop spans 14 amino acids. The CDR3, as DNA: TGTGCCAGCAGCTTGGATCTGATGAACACTGAAGCTTTCTTT. Its protein product is CASSLDLMNTEAFF.

This clone was found once. This chain uses TRBV7-2 with TRBJ2-1, with 13 bases that match TRBD2. The CDR3 is 16 amino acids. V trimming: 7 bases; J trimming: 6 bases; junction bases outside the gene matches: 9. CDR1 and CDR2 from the germline V gene are SGHTA and FQGNSA. CDR3 bases: TGTGCCAGCAAAGTACTAGCGGGGGGGCCCGGCAATGAGCAGTTCTTC. The encoded protein is CASKVLAGGPGNEQFF.

The V gene is TRBV6-6, the J gene TRBJ2-3; D gene uncertain. The CDR3 totals 12 residues. Germline V CDR1 and CDR2: MNHNY, SVGAGI (reference sequence). Trimming pared 8 bases from V and 0 bases from J, leaving 6 bases between. The CDR3 bases are TGTGCCAGCGGGTCTAGCACAGATACGCAGTATTTT. It specifies CASGSSTDTQYF.

This rearrangement joins TRBV30 to TRBJ1-2; 7 bases align to TRBD1. From germline, CDR1 is GTSNPN and CDR2 SVGIG (reference sequence). V lost 0 bases to trimming and J lost 4 bases; unmatched junction nucleotides: 20. The CDR3 contains 19 residues. CDR3 DNA: TGTGCCTGGAGTGTACCTAAAGCTTTTCCCGGGACAGAAGGCTATGGCTACACCTTC. Protein: CAWSVPKAFPGTEGYGYTF.

V usage is TRBV4-2 and J usage is TRBJ1-2; possible D gene TRBD1, 6 bases. V was clipped by 0 bases and J by 1 base, with 9 bases between them. The CDR3 is 15 amino acids. Germline V gene sequence: CDR1 LGHNA, CDR2 YNFKEQ. The CDR3 region has the DNA TGTGCCAGCAGCCAAGATGAACAGGGTAACTATGGCTACACCTTC. Translated: CASSQDEQGNYGYTF.

V and J are TRBV9 and TRBJ2-7; D possibly corresponds to TRBD1 (5 bases). CDR3 size: 14 residues. Germline V CDR1 and CDR2: SGDLS, YYNGEE. V gave up 0 bases and J gave up 4 bases, with 11 bases separating them. The DNA for the CDR3 is TGTGCCAGCAGCGTAGGGGGCGCGTTTTACGAGCAGTACTTC. It translates to CASSVGGAFYEQYF.

V and J are TRBV14 and TRBJ2-1, with D tentatively TRBD2 (6 bases). Germline V gene data show CDR1 as SGHDN and CDR2 as FVKESK. Trimming stripped 6 bases from V and 5 bases from J, with 20 bases between. The CDR3 is 16 residues long. The CDR3 DNA reads TGTGCCAGCAGTCGATCCAAGGGACTGAGAAACAATGAGCAGTTCTTC. Its protein is CASSRSKGLRNNEQFF.

This rearrangement joins TRBV28 to TRBJ1-3, with D hard to call. The CDR3 spans 12 residues. V lost 7 bases and J lost 4, with 8 bases in between. The germline gives CDR1 MDHEN, CDR2 SYDVKM. In nucleotides, the CDR3 is TGTGCCAGCAAATTCGTAGGAAACACCATATATTTT. Protein product: CASKFVGNTIYF.